This T cell receptor (beta chain) appears in the sequencing data of a study of CD8+CD57+ T cells in acquired aplastic anemia. The wider study: An average of 3.2 ug of DNA was obtained from sorted CD4+ and CD8+ cells.

Regarding the study as a whole: Patients and controls shared roughly 30 CD8+ CDR3 sequences, which appeared highly expressed in patients and within their immunodominant clones.

Genomic DNA served as template for TCR beta VDJ and CDR3 profiling. TCRdb ran MiXCR on the reads and lists one entry per CDR3 protein. There are hundreds of thousands of distinct CDR3 sequences in the sample; 25% to 40% occur only once, and nearly 0.85% lies in the top ten. Of note for this clonotype: Antigen unknown.

All sequencing subjects had displayed CD8+CD57+ cell expansion on flow cytometry. V was shortened by 1 base and J by 3 bases, with 6 bases between the two germline ends. This CDR3 comprises 13 residues. Per germline, CDR1 SGHVS and CDR2 FQNEAQ. The chain links TRBV7-8 to TRBJ1-1, with D uncertain. This receptor was identified in a human donor with aplastic anemia. Sequencing was carried out using sorted CD4+, CD8+, or CD8+CD57+ T cells (not recorded which) from PBMCs. CDR3 DNA sequence: TGTGCCAGCAGCTTAGGCGACCACACTGAAGCTTTCTTT. Translating gives CASSLGDHTEAFF.